Listed below are T cell receptor beta chains from one sample, sequenced in a study of tumor-infiltrating lymphocytes in primary liver carcinoma. TCRdb used MiXCR to reprocess the multiplex PCR reads, holding one entry per CDR3 protein. This sample carries 95,000 to 150,000 distinct CDR3 sequences, 60% to 75% of them seen once, and the ten largest clones take approximately 8%. The material sequenced was liver tumor tissue from sampling region 3. Receptors were obtained from a woman aged 55 to 70 with primary liver carcinoma and hepatitis B virus infection. The CDR3 runs from the conserved cysteine through the conserved F or W. D genes are given only for firm matches. Clone size appears in some rows only: once, few, many, or a class for an expanded clone.

v_gene,j_gene,abundance,d_gene,CDR3nt,CDR3aa
TRBV5-1,TRBJ1-2,-,-,TGCGCCAGCAACTACGACGGGACGCTCGGCTACACCTTC,CASNYDGTLGYTF
TRBV6-6,TRBJ1-5,many,-,TGTGCCAGCAGCAAAAACAGGGACGGCAATCAGCCCCAGCATTTT,CASSKNRDGNQPQHF
TRBV29-1,TRBJ2-1,many,TRBD2,TGCAGCGTTGTTTCTAGCGGGAGCCACAATGAGCAGTTCTTC,CSVVSSGSHNEQFF
TRBV29-1,TRBJ2-7,many,TRBD1,TGCAGCGTTCGCAGACTCCCGGGACAGGGAATTTCTGGGGAGCAGTACTTC,CSVRRLPGQGISGEQYF
TRBV11-2,TRBJ2-2,-,-,TGTGCCAGGAGCCATGGCAACAGTGGGGAGCTGTTTTTT,CARSHGNSGELFF
TRBV11-2,TRBJ1-2,-,TRBD1,TGTGCCAACAGGTTAGTGGGACAGGGGGCAGGTGGCTACACCTTC,CANRLVGQGAGGYTF
TRBV6-1,TRBJ2-7,many,TRBD1,TGTGCCAGCAACTTAGACAGGGGGCGCTGCGAGCAGTACTTC,CASNLDRGRCEQYF
TRBV28,TRBJ2-7,-,-,TGTGCCAGCAGTTTAAATACCTACGAGCAGTACTTC,CASSLNTYEQYF
TRBV12-3/TRBV12-4,TRBJ2-7,-,TRBD1,TGTGCCAGCAGTATGGGGACAGGGGGCAGCGAGCAGTACTTC,CASSMGTGGSEQYF
TRBV7-9,TRBJ2-3,many,-,TGTGCCAGCAGCTTAGACGGGTCAGGTTCGACAGATACGCAGTATTTT,CASSLDGSGSTDTQYF
TRBV13,TRBJ1-6,-,-,TGTGCCAGCGGTTTAGATCGAGGGTATAATTCACCCCTCCACTTT,CASGLDRGYNSPLHF
TRBV24-1,TRBJ2-6,-,TRBD2,TGTGCCGCCAGTGACCGGGGGGAGCGTGGGGCCAACGTCCTGACTTTC,CAASDRGERGANVLTF
TRBV11-1,TRBJ2-2,large,-,TGTGCCAGCAGCGCCCGGCCATTCCTAGTTAACACCGGGGAGCTGTTTTTT,CASSARPFLVNTGELFF
TRBV15,TRBJ2-4,-,TRBD2,TGTGCCACCAGCAGAGAGACTAGCGGGAGGGGCATAGCTCAGTACTTC,CATSRETSGRGIAQYF
TRBV4-2,TRBJ2-5,-,-,TGTGCCAGCAGCCAAATGATGCCTTCTTCGGGAAGCCGAGAGACCCAGTACTTC,CASSQMMPSSGSRETQYF